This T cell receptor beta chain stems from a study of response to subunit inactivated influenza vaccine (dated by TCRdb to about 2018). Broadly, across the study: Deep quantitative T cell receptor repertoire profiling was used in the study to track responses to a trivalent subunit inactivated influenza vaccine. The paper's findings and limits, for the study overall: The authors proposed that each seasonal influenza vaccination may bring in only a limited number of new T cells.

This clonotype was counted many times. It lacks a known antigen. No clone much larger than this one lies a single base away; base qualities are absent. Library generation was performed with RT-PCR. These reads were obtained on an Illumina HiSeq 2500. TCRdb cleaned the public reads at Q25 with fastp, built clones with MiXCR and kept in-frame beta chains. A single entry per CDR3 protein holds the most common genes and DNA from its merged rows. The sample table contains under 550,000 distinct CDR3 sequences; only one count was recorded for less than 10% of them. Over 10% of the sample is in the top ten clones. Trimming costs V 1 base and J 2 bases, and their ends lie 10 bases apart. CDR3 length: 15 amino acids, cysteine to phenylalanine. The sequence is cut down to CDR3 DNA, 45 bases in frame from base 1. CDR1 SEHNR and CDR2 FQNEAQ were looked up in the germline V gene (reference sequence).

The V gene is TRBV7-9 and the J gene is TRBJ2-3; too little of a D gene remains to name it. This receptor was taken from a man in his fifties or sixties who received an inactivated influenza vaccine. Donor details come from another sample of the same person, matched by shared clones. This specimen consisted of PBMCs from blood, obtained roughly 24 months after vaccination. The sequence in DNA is TGTGCCAGCAGCTTAGGCGAGGCGGCCACAGATACGCAGTATTTT. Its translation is CASSLGEAATDTQYF.